These 21 T cell receptor beta chains originate from one sample sequenced in a study of T-cell reconstitution after alpha-beta-depleted transplantation in children. Unique molecular identifiers were incorporated into the prepared TCRbeta library. MiXCR, applied by TCRdb to the PCR reads, yields one record per CDR3 protein. The table shows nearly 250,000 distinct CDR3 sequences, with roughly 7.7% occurring only once. This specimen consisted of PBMCs, mostly from graft donor cells, obtained 180 days after TCRalphabeta/CD19-depleted stem cell transplant. The receptors derive from a male patient younger than 18 who had a stem cell transplant for acute lymphoblastic leukemia, so the T cells may come from the graft donor.

This clonotype was seen ten or more times. The chain joins TRBV6-5 to TRBJ1-1, with TRBD1 as a possible D gene (6 bases). The germline V and J ends were trimmed by 7 bases and 1 base, with 13 bases remaining between them. The CDR3 runs 14 residues. Germline lookup yields CDR1 MNHEY and CDR2 SVGAGI. The CDR3 sequence: CASTPRGPNTEAFF. For the CDR3, the DNA is TGTGCCAGCACCCCTCGGGGGCCGAACACTGAAGCTTTCTTT.

The sample holds many counts of this clonotype. Mismatch with germline at one junction end may stem from a read error. The chain has TRBV5-1 and TRBJ1-5, with 8 bases lining up with TRBD1. From germline, CDR1 is SGHRS and CDR2 YFSETQ. The CDR3 consists of 15 residues. CDR3 in DNA: TGCGCCTGCAGTCTGCAGGGGGCTGAGGGGCAGCCCCAGCATTTT. Translation: CACSLQGAEGQPQHF.

This clonotype appeared many times. V is TRBV12-3 or TRBV12-4 and J is TRBJ1-6; maybe TRBD1 (5 bases). This CDR3 region has 13 residues. Between the trimmed V and J ends, which lost 6 bases and 7 bases, there was a span of 10 bases. Written as DNA, the CDR3 is TGTGCCAGCAGCCCGGGGGGGAATTCACCCCTCCACTTT. This encodes CASSPGGNSPLHF.

This clonotype was seen ten or more times. As DNA, the CDR3 is TGCAGCGTTGAAGATCTAGCGGGGACAGGGACCCAGTACTTC. Amino acids: CSVEDLAGTGTQYF. The chain employs TRBV29-1 and TRBJ2-5, with D perhaps TRBD2 (9 bases). The CDR3 loop spans 14 amino acids. Per germline, CDR1 SQVTM and CDR2 ANQGSEA. V was clipped by 0 bases and J by 7 bases, with 15 bases between them.

This clonotype showed up many times. V and J are TRBV5-1 and TRBJ2-2; the D is unclear. Germline CDR1 SGHRS, CDR2 YFSETQ. V was clipped by 4 bases and J by 6 bases, with 7 bases between them. The CDR3 has 12 amino acids. CDR3 sequence: CASSPYSGELFF. The CDR3 nucleotides are TGCGCCAGCAGCCCCTACTCCGGGGAGCTGTTTTTT.

This clonotype occurred many times. The chain carries TRBV5-6 and TRBJ1-5; D gene unclear. With 0 bases removed from V and 2 bases from J, the gap between germline ends came to 9 bases. The CDR3 loop spans 15 amino acids. Germline CDR1 and CDR2: SGHDT and YYEEEE. The CDR3 nucleotides are TGTGCCAGCAGCTTGGGGTGGGTGGGCAATCAGCCCCAGCATTTT. This sequence encodes CASSLGWVGNQPQHF.

This clonotype showed up many times. The chain carries TRBV12-3 or TRBV12-4 and TRBJ2-3, with D unresolved. This CDR3 region has 14 residues. The V end lost 3 bases, the J end lost 4 bases, and 11 bases lay between the germline ends. DNA of the CDR3: TGTGCCAGCAGTTTTAAAAGTTTCGCAGATACGCAGTATTTT. Translation gives CASSFKSFADTQYF.

This clonotype was detected many times. The rearrangement uses TRBV20-1 and TRBJ2-3; 7 nucleotides line up with TRBD2. The CDR3 totals 16 residues. V shed 2 bases and J 4 bases; nucleotides not matched to a gene: 12. Germline CDR1 reads DFQATT; CDR2 reads SNEGSKA (reference sequence). The CDR3 DNA follows: TGCAGTGCTAGATCCCGAGGGGAGGGCCGACCAGATACGCAGTATTTT. Its protein is CSARSRGEGRPDTQYF.

A word on this clonotype: A much larger clone differs by one base, so this may be a read error. The J gene is TRBJ2-4, the V gene TRBV3-1; either TRBD1 or TRBD2 may supply D (5 bases each). The CDR3 covers 11 residues. Germline-derived CDR1 and CDR2 are LGHDT and YNNKEL (reference sequence). CDR3 residues: CASSHRGIRYF. CDR3 coding DNA: TGTGCCAGCAGCCACCGGGGCATTCGGTACTTC.

This clonotype was counted at least ten times. V and J are TRBV5-4 and TRBJ2-5; either TRBD1 or TRBD2 may supply D (6 bases each). V lost 6 bases and J lost 5, with 17 bases in between. The CDR3 extends over 14 amino acids. Germline CDR1 reads SGHNT; CDR2 reads YYREEE (reference sequence). The chain's CDR3 is CASTGSKGGETQYF. The CDR3 region has the DNA TGTGCCAGCACCGGATCTAAAGGGGGGGAGACCCAGTACTTC.

At least ten counts were recorded for this clonotype. The chain couples TRBV5-1 to TRBJ2-1, with 10 bases aligning to TRBD1. After removal of 4 bases from V and 2 bases from J, the junction contained 0 bases not matched to a gene. Germline V gene data show CDR1 as SGHRS and CDR2 as YFSETQ. The CDR3 sequence is 14 residues long. CDR3 DNA sequence: TGCGCCAGCAGCGACAGGGGGCCCTACAATGAGCAGTTCTTC. It encodes CASSDRGPYNEQFF.

The table lists this clonotype with many counts. The CDR3 protein is CASSLNRADSNQPQHF. DNA of the CDR3: TGTGCCAGCAGTTTGAATAGGGCAGACAGCAATCAGCCCCAGCATTTT. The chain links TRBV12-3 or TRBV12-4 to TRBJ1-5; D unclear. V gave up 3 bases and J gave up 1 base, with 13 bases separating them. The CDR3 loop spans 16 amino acids.

Ten or more counts support this clonotype. This CDR3 is CASSRQGDTGELFF. In DNA form, the CDR3 reads TGCGCCAGCAGTAGGCAGGGAGACACCGGGGAGCTGTTTTTT. The rearrangement joins TRBV5-1 to TRBJ2-2; perhaps D is TRBD1 or TRBD2 (5 bases each). The CDR3 is 14 amino acids. Looked up from germline, CDR1 is SGHRS and CDR2 is YFSETQ. Deletions cut 5 bases from V and 3 bases from J, with 11 bases between.

This clonotype has only a few counts. The chain employs TRBV29-1 and TRBJ2-5, with 7 bases that match TRBD2. The V gene's germline CDR1 is SQVTM and CDR2 ANQGSEA. This CDR3 region has 12 residues. V gave up 7 bases and J gave up 5 bases; unmatched junction bases: 7. The CDR3 DNA is TGCAGCGGGGGGGGGGTTAGGGAGACCCAGTACTTC. This codes for CSGGGVRETQYF.

In this sample, this clonotype turned up many times. The genes are TRBV24-1 and TRBJ1-2, with 7 bases fitting TRBD1. With V trimmed by 9 bases and J by 7 bases, 7 bases remained unmatched. Germline V gene sequence: CDR1 KGHDR, CDR2 SFDVKD. CDR3 length: 12 amino acids. The CDR3 region is CATSTGFGGYTF. CDR3 bases: TGTGCCACCTCGACAGGGTTCGGTGGCTACACCTTC.

Ten or more counts support this clonotype. The V call is TRBV6-2 or TRBV6-3, the J call TRBJ2-2, with 9 bases identical to TRBD2. Germline V gives CDR1 MNHEY, CDR2 SVGEGT. The CDR3 is 17 amino acids. The junction had 7 bases not matched to a gene; V was cut back by 5 bases and J by 0 bases. The CDR3 loop is CASSPLRGGANTGELFF. For the CDR3, the DNA is TGTGCCAGCAGTCCTCTACGCGGGGGGGCGAACACCGGGGAGCTGTTTTTT.

This clonotype was recorded a few times. This sequence joins TRBV27 and TRBJ2-2; either TRBD1 or TRBD2 may fit D (5 bases each). The CDR3 sequence is 18 residues long. V lost 5 bases and J lost 1, with 20 bases in between. Germline lookup yields CDR1 MNHEY and CDR2 SMNVEV (reference sequence). CDR3 sequence reads: CASSPITLGTVNTGELFF. Here the CDR3 DNA reads TGTGCCAGCAGTCCCATTACCCTAGGGACGGTGAACACCGGGGAGCTGTTTTTT.

This clonotype was seen many times. V usage is TRBV5-1 and J usage is TRBJ2-1; D may be TRBD2 (7 bases). Germline CDR1 SGHRS, CDR2 YFSETQ. V lost 0 bases to trimming and J lost 0 bases, with 13 bases between them. The CDR3 runs 17 residues. The CDR3 sequence is CASSLGVGGASYNEQFF. CDR3 bases: TGCGCCAGCAGCTTGGGAGTGGGGGGGGCCTCCTACAATGAGCAGTTCTTC.

This clonotype was recorded at least ten times. The V gene is TRBV7-2, the J gene TRBJ2-7; no clear D. The CDR3 covers 20 residues. CDR1 is SGHTA, CDR2 FQGNSA, per germline. V lost 0 bases and J lost 4, with 28 bases in between. CDR3 in DNA: TGTGCCAGCAGCTTAGCCCGGAAGTGGCTACCGCTATTCGAAAGTTACGAGCAGTACTTC. Translated: CASSLARKWLPLFESYEQYF.

This clonotype was picked up many times. J is TRBJ1-2 and V is TRBV12-3 or TRBV12-4; possible D gene TRBD1, 5 bases. The CDR3 length is 13 residues. V lost 1 base, J lost 5 bases, and 8 bases lay in between. DNA of the CDR3: TGTGCCAGCAGTTTAGGACAGAAGTATGGCTACACCTTC. Amino acids: CASSLGQKYGYTF.

This clonotype showed up many times. The chain uses TRBV20-1 and TRBJ2-2; 9 positions agree with TRBD1. This CDR3 has 15 residues. Germline loops: CDR1 DFQATT, CDR2 SNEGSKA (reference sequence). V lost 0 bases, J lost 6 bases, and 5 bases stayed unmatched. CDR3 in DNA: TGCAGTGCTAGAGAAGGGACAGGGTGGCCCGGGGAGCTGTTTTTT. Amino acids: CSAREGTGWPGELFF.